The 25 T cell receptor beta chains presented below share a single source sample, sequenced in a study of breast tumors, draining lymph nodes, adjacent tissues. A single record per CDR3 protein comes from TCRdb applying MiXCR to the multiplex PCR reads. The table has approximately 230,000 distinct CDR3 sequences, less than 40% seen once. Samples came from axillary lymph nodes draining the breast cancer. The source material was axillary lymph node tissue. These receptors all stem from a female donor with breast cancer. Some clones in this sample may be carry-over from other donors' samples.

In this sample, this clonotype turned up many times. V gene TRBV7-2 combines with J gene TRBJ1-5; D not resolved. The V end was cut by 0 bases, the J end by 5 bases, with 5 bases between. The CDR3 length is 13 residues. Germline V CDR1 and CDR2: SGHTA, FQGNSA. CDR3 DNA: TGTGCCAGCAGCTTAGCAATCGATCAGCCCCAGCATTTT. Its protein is CASSLAIDQPQHF.

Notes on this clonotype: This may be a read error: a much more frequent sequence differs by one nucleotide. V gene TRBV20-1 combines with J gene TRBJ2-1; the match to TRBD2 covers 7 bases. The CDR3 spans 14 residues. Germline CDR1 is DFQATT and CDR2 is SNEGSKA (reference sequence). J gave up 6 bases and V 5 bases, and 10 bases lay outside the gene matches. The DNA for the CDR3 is TGCAGTGCTGCCACCGCGGGAGTGGGCAATGAGCAGTTCTTC. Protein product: CSAATAGVGNEQFF.

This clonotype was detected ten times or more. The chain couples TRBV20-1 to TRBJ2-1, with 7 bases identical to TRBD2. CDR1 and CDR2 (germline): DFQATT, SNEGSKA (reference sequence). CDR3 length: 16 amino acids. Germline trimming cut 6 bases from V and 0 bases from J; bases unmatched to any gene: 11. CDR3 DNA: TGCAGTGCCGTTTACAGCGGGGCCCACTCCTACAATGAGCAGTTCTTC. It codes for CSAVYSGAHSYNEQFF.

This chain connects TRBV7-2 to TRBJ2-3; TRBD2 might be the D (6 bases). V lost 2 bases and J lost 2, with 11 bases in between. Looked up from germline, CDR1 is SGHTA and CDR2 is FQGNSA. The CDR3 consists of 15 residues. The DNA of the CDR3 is TGTGCCAGCAGCTTATTTGTGCGGGACACAGATACGCAGTATTTT. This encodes CASSLFVRDTDTQYF.

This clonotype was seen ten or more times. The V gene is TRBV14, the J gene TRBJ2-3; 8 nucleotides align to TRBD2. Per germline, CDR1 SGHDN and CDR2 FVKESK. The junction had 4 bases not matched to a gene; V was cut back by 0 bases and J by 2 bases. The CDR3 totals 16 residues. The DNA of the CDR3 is TGTGCCAGCAGCCAAGAAGCGGGGGTGATCACAGATACGCAGTATTTT. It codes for CASSQEAGVITDTQYF.

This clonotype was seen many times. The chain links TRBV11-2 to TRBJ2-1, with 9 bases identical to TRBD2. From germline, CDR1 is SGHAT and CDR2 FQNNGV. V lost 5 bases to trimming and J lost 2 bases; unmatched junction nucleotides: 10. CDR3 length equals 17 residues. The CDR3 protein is CASSPSAAGGPYNEQFF. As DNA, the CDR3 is TGTGCCAGCAGCCCGAGTGCGGCGGGAGGGCCCTACAATGAGCAGTTCTTC. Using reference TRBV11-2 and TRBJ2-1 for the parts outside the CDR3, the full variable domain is EAGVAQSPRYKIIEKRQSVAFWCNPISGHATLYWYQQILGQGPKLLIQFQNNGVVDDSQLPKDRFSAERLKGVDSTLKIQPAKLEDSAVYLCASSPSAAGGPYNEQFFGPGTRLTVL.

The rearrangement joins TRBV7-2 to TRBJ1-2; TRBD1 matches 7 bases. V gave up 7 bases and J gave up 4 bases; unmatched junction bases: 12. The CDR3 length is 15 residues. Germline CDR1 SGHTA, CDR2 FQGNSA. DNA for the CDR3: TGTGCCAGCACCGGAAAGACAGGGTTCGGCTATGGCTACACCTTC. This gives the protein CASTGKTGFGYGYTF.

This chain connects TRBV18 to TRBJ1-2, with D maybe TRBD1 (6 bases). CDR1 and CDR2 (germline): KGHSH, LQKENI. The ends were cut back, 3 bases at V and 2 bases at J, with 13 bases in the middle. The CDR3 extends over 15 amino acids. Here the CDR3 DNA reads TGTGCCAGCTCACCCGAGGGACAAGCAAACTATGGCTACACCTTC. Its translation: CASSPEGQANYGYTF.

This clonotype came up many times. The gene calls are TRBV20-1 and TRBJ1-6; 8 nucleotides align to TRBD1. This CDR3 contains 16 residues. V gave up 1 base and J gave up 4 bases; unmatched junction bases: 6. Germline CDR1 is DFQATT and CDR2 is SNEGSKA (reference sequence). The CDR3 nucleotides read TGCAGTGCTAGAGCCGGGAGGACAGGGTATAATTCACCCCTCCACTTT. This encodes CSARAGRTGYNSPLHF.

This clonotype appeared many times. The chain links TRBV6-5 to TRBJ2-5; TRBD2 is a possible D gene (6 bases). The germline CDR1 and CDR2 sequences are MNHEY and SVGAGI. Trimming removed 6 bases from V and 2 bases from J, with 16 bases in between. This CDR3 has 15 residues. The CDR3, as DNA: TGTGCCAGCAGCCCCTCGGGACTCAGACAAGAGACCCAGTACTTC. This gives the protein CASSPSGLRQETQYF.

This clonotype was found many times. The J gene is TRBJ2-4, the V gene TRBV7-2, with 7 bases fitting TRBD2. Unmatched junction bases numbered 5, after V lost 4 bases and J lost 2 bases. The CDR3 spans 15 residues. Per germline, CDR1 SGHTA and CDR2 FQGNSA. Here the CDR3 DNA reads TGTGCCAGCAGCTCCAAGCGGGACTCCAAAAACATTCAGTACTTC. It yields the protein CASSSKRDSKNIQYF.

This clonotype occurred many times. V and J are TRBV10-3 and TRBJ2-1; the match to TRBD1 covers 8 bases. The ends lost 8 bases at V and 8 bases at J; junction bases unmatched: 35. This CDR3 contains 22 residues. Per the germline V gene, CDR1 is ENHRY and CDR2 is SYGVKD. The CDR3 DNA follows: TGTGCCATCCCTAGGGGCGCATCGCGGACAGGGTGTGGGTGGGATTGTTTCCATGAGCAGTTCTTC. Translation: CAIPRGASRTGCGWDCFHEQFF.

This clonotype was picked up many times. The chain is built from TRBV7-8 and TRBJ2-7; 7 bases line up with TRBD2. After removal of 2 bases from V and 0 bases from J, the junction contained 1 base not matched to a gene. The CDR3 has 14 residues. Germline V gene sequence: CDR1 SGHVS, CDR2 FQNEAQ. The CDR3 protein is CASSLLADSYEQYF. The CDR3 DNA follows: TGTGCCAGCAGCTTACTAGCGGACTCCTACGAGCAGTACTTC.

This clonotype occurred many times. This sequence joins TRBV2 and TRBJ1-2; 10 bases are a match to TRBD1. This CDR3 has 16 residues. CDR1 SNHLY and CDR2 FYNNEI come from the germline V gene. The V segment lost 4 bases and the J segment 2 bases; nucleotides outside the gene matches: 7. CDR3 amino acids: CASSASKTGGNYGYTF. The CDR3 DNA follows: TGTGCCAGCAGTGCCTCCAAGACAGGGGGCAACTATGGCTACACCTTC. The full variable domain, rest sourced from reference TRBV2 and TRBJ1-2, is EPEVTQTPSHQVTQMGQEVILRCVPISNHLYFYWYRQILGQKVEFLVSFYNNEISEKSEIFDDQFSVERPDGSNFTLKIRSTKLEDSAMYFCASSASKTGGNYGYTFGSGTRLTVV.

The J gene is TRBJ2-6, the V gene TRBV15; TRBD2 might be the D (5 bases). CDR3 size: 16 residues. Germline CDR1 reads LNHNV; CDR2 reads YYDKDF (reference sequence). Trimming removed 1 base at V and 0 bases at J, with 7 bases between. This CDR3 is CATSRGRTSGANVLTF. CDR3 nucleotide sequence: TGTGCCACCAGCAGAGGGAGGACCTCTGGGGCCAACGTCCTGACTTTC.

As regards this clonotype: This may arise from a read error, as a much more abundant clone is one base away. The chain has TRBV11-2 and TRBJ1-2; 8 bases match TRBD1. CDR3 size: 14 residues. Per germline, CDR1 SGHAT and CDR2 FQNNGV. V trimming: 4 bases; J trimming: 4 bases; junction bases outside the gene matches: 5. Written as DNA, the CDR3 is TGTGCCAGCAGCTCCTCGGACAGGGCCTATGGCTACACCTTC. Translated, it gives CASSSSDRAYGYTF.

Written as DNA, the CDR3 is TGTGCCAGCAGTGCCCGGGGCAATGAGCAGTTCTTC. The encoded protein is CASSARGNEQFF. The chain joins TRBV6-1 to TRBJ2-1, with TRBD2 as a possible D gene (5 bases). Germline loops: CDR1 MNHNS, CDR2 SASEGT. This CDR3 has 12 residues. The germline V and J ends were trimmed by 4 bases and 6 bases, with 7 bases remaining between them.

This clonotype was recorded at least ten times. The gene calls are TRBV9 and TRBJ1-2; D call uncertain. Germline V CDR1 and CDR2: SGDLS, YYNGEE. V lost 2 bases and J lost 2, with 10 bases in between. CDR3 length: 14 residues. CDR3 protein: CASSVNVGNYGYTF. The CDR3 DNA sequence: TGTGCCAGCAGCGTTAACGTAGGAAACTATGGCTACACCTTC.

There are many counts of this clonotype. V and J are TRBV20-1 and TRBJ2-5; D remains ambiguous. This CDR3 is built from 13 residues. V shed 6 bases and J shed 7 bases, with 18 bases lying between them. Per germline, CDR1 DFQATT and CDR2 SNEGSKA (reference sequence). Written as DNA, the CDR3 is TGCAGTGCCCTGGATGGTCCGGTTCGGACCCAGTACTTC. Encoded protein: CSALDGPVRTQYF.

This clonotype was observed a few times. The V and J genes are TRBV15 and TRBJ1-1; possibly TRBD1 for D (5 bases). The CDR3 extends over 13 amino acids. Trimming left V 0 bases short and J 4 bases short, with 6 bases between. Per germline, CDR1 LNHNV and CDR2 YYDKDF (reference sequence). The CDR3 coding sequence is TGTGCCACCAGCAGAGAGGGGGTCACTGAAGCTTTCTTT. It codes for CATSREGVTEAFF.

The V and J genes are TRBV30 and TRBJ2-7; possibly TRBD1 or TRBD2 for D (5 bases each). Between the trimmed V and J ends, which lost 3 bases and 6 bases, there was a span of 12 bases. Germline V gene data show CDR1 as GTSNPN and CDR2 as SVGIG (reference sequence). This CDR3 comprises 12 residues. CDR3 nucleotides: TGTGCCTGGAGCCGGGGCCCCGGCGAGCAGTACTTC. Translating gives CAWSRGPGEQYF.

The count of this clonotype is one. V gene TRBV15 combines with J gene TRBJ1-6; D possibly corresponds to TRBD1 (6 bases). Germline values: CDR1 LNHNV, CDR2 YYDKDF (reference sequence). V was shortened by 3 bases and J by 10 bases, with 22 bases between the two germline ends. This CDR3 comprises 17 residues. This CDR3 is CATSRTADRLFFSPLHF. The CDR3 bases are TGTGCCACCAGCAGGACGGCCGACAGGTTATTCTTCTCACCCCTCCACTTT.

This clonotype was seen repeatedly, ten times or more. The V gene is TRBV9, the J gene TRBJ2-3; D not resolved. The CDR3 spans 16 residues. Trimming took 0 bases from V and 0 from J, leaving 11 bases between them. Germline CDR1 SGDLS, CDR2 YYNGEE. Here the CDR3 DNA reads TGTGCCAGCAGCGTAGACGCCGTCCCAAGCACAGATACGCAGTATTTT. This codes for CASSVDAVPSTDTQYF.

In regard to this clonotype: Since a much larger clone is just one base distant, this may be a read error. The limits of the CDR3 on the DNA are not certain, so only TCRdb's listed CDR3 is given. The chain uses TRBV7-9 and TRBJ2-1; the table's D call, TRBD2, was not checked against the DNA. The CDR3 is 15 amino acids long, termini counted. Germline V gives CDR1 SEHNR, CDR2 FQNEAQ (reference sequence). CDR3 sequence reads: CASSFGAGNYNEQLF.

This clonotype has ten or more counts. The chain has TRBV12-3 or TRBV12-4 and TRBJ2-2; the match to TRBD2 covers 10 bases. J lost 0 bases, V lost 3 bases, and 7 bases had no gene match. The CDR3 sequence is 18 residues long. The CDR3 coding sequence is TGTGCCAGCAGTTTTCCCCCGCTAGCGGGAGCGAACACCGGGGAGCTGTTTTTT. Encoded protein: CASSFPPLAGANTGELFF.